Shown below are 6 T cell receptor beta chains from a single sample sequenced in a study of siplizumab effects on memory and regulatory T cells (dated by TCRdb to about 2019). Receptors were amplified or captured by the immunoSEQ multiplex PCR assay. What TCRdb holds here is the immuneACCESS table cut down to in-frame rearrangements. Part of the clones is not present; checked against another copy, under half of the missing clones reflect an unresolved V gene, and the others are unexplained. In all, the sample holds around 83,000 clones, and around 90% of those were seen once. The ten largest clones capture around 14% of the sample. Sequenced material: CD4+ T cells sorted from blood. Receptors were obtained from a human donor in good health.

The CDR3 coding sequence is TGTGCCAGCAGCCCCGGGGGGCTGAGATCACCCCTCCACTTT. It encodes CASSPGGLRSPLHF. This rearrangement joins TRBV11-3 to TRBJ1-6; perhaps TRBD1 as D (6 bases). V was trimmed by 5 bases and J by 10 bases, leaving 15 bases between them. There are 14 residues in the CDR3. The germline CDR1 and CDR2 sequences are SGHNT and YENEEA.

The chain uses TRBV30 and TRBJ1-2, with 7 bases fitting TRBD1. Germline V gene sequence: CDR1 GTSNPN, CDR2 SVGIG (reference sequence). The CDR3 is 15 amino acids. The trim removed 2 bases at V and 6 bases at J, leaving 12 bases unmatched. CDR3 residues: CAWSSSTGIRDGYTF. CDR3 nucleotides: TGTGCCTGGAGTTCCTCGACAGGGATACGTGATGGCTACACCTTC.

This clone was observed a single time. CDR3 protein: CSAGLNTEAFF. CDR3 in DNA: TGCAGTGCCGGCTTAAACACTGAAGCTTTCTTT. This chain uses TRBV20-1 with TRBJ1-1; D is unclear. CDR3 size: 11 residues. V lost 6 bases and J lost 2, with 7 bases in between. Germline CDR1 is DFQATT and CDR2 is SNEGSKA (reference sequence).

The V gene is TRBV7-9, the J gene TRBJ2-1, with 11 nucleotides matching TRBD2. The germline V gene encodes CDR1 SEHNR and CDR2 FQNEAQ (reference sequence). V shed 6 bases and J 2 bases; nucleotides not matched to a gene: 3. The CDR3 length is 15 residues. The DNA for the CDR3 is TGTGCCAGCAGGCTAGCGGGAGGACCCTACAATGAGCAGTTCTTC. As protein: CASRLAGGPYNEQFF.

V is TRBV30 and J is TRBJ2-1; D remains ambiguous. CDR1 and CDR2 (germline): GTSNPN, SVGIG (reference sequence). Trimming left V 3 bases short and J 0 bases short, with 9 bases between. The CDR3 loop spans 14 amino acids. The CDR3 here is CAWRVFSSYNEQFF. The CDR3 coding sequence is TGTGCCTGGAGGGTGTTTAGCTCCTACAATGAGCAGTTCTTC.

The rearrangement uses TRBV18 and TRBJ2-1, with D perhaps matching TRBD1 (6 bases). Germline lookup yields CDR1 KGHSH and CDR2 LQKENI. The CDR3 runs to 15 residues. V shed 6 bases and J shed 0 bases, with 12 bases lying between them. The CDR3 region has the DNA TGTGCCAGCTCCCAACAGGGAAGCTCCTACAATGAGCAGTTCTTC. It encodes CASSQQGSSYNEQFF. Drawing the rest from reference TRBV18 and TRBJ2-1, the complete variable domain is NAGVMQNPRHLVRRRGQEARLRCSPMKGHSHVYWYRQLPEEGLKFMVYLQKENIIDESGMPKERFSAEFPKEGPSILRIQQVVRGDSAAYFCASSQQGSSYNEQFFGPGTRLTVL.